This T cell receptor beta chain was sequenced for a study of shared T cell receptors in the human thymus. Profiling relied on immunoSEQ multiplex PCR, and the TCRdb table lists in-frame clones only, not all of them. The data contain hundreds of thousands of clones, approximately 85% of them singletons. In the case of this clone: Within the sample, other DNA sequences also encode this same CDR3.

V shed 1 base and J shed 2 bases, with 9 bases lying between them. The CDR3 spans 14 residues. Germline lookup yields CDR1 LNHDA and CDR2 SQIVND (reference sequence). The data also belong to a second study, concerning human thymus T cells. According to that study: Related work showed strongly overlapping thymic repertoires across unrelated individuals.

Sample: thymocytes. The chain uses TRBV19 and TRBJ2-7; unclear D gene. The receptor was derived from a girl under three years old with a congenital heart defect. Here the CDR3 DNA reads TGTGCCAGTAGTATAGGAGATTCCCCCTACGAGCAGTACTTC. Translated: CASSIGDSPYEQYF.